This entry features one TCR beta chain sequence. The data derive from a study of blood T cells in healthy people across ages. Primed by a sample-barcoded 5' primer and a J-beta primer mix, a second PCR proceeded for 7 to 11 cycles. TCRdb re-analysed the 5' RACE reads in MiXCR, keeping a single row per CDR3 protein. The sample shows under 1 million distinct CDR3 sequences, 44% of them seen only once. Between the trimmed V and J ends, which lost 3 bases and 3 bases, there was a span of 6 bases. This CDR3 has 13 amino acids. Sequenced input: blood. The source of this sequence is a man in his fifties or sixties in good health. The V and J genes are TRBV12-3 or TRBV12-4 and TRBJ2-1, with a tentative D call TRBD2 (5 bases). DNA for the CDR3: TGTGCCAGCAGTTTGGACTTCTACAATGAGCAGTTCTTC. Amino acids: CASSLDFYNEQFF.